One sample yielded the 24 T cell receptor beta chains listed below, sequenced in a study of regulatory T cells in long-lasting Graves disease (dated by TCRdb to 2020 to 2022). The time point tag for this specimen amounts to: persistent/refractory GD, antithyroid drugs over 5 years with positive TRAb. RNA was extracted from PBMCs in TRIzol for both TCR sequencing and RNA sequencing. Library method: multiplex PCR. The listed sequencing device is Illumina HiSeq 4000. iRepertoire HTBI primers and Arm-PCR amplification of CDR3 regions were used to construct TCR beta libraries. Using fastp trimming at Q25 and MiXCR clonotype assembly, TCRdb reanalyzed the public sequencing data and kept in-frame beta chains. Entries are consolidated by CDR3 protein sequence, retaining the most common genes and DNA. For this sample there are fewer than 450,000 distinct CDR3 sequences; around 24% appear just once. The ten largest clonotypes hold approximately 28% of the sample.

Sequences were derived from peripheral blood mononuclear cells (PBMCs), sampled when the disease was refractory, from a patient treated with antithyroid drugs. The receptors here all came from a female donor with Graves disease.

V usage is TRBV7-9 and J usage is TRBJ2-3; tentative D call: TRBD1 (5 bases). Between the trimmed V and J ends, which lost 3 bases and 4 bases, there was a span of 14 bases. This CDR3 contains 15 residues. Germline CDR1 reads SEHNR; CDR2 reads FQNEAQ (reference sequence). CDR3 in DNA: TGTGCCAGCAGCTTGTGGGGCGGCAACGCAGATACGCAGTATTTT. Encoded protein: CASSLWGGNADTQYF.

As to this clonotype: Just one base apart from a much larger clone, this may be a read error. CDR3 protein: CASSPQLRKAFF. CDR3 coding DNA: TGTGCCAGCAGCCCCCAGCTCAGGAAAGCTTTCTTT. The genes are TRBV28 and TRBJ1-1; D not certain. The CDR3 runs to 12 residues. The V gene's germline CDR1 is MDHEN and CDR2 SYDVKM. The germline V and J ends were trimmed by 6 bases and 9 bases, with 14 bases remaining between them.

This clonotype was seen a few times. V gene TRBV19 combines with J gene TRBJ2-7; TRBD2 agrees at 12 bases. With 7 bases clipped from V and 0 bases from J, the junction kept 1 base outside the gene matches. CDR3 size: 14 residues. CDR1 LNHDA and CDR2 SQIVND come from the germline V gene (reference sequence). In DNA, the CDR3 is TGTGCCAGTAAGACTAGCGGGAGCTCCTACGAGCAGTACTTC. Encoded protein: CASKTSGSSYEQYF.

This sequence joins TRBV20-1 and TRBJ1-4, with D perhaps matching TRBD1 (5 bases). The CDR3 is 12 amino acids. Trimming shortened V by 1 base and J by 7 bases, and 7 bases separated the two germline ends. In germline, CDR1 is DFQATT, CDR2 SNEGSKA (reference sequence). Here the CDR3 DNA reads TGCAGTGCTAGAGCAGGGTTTGAAAAACTGTTTTTT. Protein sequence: CSARAGFEKLFF.

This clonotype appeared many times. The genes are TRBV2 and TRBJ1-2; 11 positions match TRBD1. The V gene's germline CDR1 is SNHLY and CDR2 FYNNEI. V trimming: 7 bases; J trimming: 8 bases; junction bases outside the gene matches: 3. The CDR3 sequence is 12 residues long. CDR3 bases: TGTGCCAGCAAGGGACAGGGGGACGGCTACACCTTC. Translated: CASKGQGDGYTF.

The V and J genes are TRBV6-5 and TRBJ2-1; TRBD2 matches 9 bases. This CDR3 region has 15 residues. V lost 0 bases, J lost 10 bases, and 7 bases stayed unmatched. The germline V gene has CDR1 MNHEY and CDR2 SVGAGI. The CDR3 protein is CASSYSNSGGHEQFF. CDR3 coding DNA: TGTGCCAGCAGTTACTCGAATAGCGGGGGCCACGAGCAGTTCTTC.

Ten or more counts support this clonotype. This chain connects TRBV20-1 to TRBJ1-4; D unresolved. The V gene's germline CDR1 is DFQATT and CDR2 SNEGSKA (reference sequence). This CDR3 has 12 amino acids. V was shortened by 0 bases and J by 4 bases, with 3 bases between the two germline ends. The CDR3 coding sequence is TGCAGTGCTAGAGACGGTAATGAAAAACTGTTTTTT. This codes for CSARDGNEKLFF.

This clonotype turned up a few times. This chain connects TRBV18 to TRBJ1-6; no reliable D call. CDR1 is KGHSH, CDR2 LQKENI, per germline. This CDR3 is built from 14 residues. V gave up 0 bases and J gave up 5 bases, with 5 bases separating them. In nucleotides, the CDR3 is TGTGCCAGCTCACCACCGGAGGATAATTCACCCCTCCACTTT. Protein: CASSPPEDNSPLHF.

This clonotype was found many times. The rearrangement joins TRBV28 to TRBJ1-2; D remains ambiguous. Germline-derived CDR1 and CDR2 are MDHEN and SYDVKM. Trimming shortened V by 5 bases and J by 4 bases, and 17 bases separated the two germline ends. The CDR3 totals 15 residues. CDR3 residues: CASSPALGIVYGYTF. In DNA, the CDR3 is TGTGCCAGCAGTCCCGCACTAGGTATTGTCTATGGCTACACCTTC.

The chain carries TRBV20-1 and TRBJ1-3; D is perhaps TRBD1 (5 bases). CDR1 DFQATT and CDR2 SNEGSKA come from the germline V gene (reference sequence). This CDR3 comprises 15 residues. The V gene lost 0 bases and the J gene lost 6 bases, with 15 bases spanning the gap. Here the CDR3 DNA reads TGCAGTGCTAGAGATCGGTGGGGGATAGAAAACACCATATATTTT. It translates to CSARDRWGIENTIYF.

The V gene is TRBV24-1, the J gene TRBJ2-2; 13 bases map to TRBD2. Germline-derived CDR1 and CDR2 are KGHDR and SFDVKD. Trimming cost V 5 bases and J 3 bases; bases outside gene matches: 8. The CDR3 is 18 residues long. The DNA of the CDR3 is TGTGCCACCAGTGCTGTGACTAGCGGGAGGACCTACACCGGGGAGCTGTTTTTT. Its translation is CATSAVTSGRTYTGELFF.

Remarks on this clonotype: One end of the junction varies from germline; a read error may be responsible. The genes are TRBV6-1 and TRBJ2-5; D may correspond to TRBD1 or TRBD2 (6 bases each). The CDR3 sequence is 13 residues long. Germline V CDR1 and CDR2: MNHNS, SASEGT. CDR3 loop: CASRRDIQGTQYF. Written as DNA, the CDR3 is TGTGCCAGCAGGCGGGACATCCAAGGGACCCAGTACTTC.

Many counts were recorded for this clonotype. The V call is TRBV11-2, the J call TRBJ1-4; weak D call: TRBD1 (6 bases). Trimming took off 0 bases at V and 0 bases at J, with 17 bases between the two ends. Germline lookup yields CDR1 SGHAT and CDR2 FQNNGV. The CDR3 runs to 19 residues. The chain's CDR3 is CASSLESRVGAATNEKLFF. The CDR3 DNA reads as TGTGCCAGCAGCTTAGAATCCAGGGTGGGGGCAGCAACTAATGAAAAACTGTTTTTT.

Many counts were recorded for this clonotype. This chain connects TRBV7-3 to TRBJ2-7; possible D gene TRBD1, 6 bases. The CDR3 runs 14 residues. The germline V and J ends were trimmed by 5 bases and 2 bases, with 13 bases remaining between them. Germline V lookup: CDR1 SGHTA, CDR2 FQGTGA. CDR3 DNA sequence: TGTGCCAGCAGCCCGACCGGACAGACCTACGAGCAGTACTTC. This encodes CASSPTGQTYEQYF.

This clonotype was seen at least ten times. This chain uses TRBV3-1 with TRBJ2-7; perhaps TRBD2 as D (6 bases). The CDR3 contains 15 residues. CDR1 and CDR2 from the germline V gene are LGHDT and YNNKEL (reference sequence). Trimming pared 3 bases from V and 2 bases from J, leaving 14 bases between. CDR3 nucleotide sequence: TGTGCCAGCAGCCACAGGGCTAGCGCGACCTACGAGCAGTACTTC. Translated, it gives CASSHRASATYEQYF.

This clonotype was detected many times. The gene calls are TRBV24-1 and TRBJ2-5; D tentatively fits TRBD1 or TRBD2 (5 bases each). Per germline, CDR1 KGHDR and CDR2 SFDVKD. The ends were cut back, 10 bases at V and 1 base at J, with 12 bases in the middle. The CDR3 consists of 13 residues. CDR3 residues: CATMGPIQETQYF. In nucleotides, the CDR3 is TGTGCCACTATGGGACCGATCCAAGAGACCCAGTACTTC.

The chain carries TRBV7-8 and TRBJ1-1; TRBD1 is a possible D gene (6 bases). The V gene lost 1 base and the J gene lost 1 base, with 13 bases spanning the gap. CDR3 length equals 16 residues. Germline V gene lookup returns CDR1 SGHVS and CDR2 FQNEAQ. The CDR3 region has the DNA TGTGCCAGCAGCTTAGTCGCCAGGGGTCGGAACACTGAAGCTTTCTTT. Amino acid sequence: CASSLVARGRNTEAFF.

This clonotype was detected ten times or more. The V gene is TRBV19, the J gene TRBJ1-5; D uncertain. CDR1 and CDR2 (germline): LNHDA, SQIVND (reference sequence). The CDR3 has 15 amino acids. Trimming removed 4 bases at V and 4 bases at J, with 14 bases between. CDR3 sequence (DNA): TGTGCCAGTAGTAGGATACCGGATTCTAATCAGCCCCAGCATTTT. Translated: CASSRIPDSNQPQHF.

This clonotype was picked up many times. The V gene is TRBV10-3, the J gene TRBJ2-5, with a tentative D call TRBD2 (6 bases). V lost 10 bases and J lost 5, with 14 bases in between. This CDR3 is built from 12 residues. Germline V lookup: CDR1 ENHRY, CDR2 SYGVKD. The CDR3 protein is CATAPSGETQYF. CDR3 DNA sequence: TGTGCCACCGCTCCGAGCGGGGAGACCCAGTACTTC.

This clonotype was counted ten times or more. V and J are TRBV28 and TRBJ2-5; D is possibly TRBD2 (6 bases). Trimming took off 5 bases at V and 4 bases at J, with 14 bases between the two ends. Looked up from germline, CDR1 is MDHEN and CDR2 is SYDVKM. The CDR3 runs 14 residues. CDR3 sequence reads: CASSPQTAGETQYF. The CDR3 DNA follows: TGTGCCAGCAGTCCCCAGACAGCGGGAGAGACCCAGTACTTC. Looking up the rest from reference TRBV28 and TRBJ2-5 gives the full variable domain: DVKVTQSSRYLVKRTGEKVFLECVQDMDHENMFWYRQDPGLGLRLIYFSYDVKMKEKGDIPEGYSVSREKKERFSLILESASTNQTSMYLCASSPQTAGETQYFGPGTRLLVL.

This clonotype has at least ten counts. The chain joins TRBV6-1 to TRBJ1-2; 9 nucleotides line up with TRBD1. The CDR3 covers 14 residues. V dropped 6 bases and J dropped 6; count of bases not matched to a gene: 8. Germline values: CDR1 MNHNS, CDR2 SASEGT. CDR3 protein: CASRTSGTGNGYTF. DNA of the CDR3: TGTGCCAGCAGAACGAGCGGGACAGGGAATGGCTACACCTTC.

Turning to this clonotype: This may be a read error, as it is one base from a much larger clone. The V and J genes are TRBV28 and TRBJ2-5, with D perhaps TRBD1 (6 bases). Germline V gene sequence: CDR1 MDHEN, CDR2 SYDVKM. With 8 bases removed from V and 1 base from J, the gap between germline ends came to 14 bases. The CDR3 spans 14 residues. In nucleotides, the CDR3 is TGTGCCAGCGAAAACAGGGAGATCCAAGAGACCCAGTACTTC. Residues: CASENREIQETQYF.

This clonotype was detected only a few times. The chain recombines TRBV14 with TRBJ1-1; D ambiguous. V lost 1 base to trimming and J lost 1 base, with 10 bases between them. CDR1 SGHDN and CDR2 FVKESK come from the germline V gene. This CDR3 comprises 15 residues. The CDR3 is CASSQGLTGNTEAFF. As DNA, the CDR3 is TGTGCCAGCAGCCAAGGGCTGACGGGGAACACTGAAGCTTTCTTT. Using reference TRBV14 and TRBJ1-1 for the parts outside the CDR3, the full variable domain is EAGVTQFPSHSVIEKGQTVTLRCDPISGHDNLYWYRRVMGKEIKFLLHFVKESKQDESGMPNNRFLAERTGGTYSTLKVQPAELEDSGVYFCASSQGLTGNTEAFFGQGTRLTVV.

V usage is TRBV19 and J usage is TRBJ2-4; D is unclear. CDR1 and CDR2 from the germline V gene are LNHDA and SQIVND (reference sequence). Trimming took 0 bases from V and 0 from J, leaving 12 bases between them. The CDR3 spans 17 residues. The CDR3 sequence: CASSIDGGELAKNIQYF. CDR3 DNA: TGTGCCAGTAGTATAGATGGTGGAGAACTAGCCAAAAACATTCAGTACTTC. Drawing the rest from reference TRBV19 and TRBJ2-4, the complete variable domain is DGGITQSPKYLFRKEGQNVTLSCEQNLNHDAMYWYRQDPGQGLRLIYYSQIVNDFQKGDIAEGYSVSREKKESFPLTVTSAQKNPTAFYLCASSIDGGELAKNIQYFGAGTRLSVL.